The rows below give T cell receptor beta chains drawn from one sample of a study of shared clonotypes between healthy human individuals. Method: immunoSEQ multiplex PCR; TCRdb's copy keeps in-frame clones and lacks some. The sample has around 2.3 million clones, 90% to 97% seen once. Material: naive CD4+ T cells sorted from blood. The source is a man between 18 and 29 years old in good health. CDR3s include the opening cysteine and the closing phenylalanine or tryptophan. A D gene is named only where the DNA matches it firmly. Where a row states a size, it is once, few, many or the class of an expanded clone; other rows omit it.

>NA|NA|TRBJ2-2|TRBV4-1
CASSQGRLKVAGELFF
TGCGCCAGCAGCCAGGGTCGGCTGAAGGTCGCCGGGGAGCTGTTTTTT
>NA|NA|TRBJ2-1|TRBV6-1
CASRDSHLLNEQFF
TGTGCCAGCAGGGACAGCCACCTTCTCAATGAGCAGTTCTTC
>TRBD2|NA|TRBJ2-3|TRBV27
CASSRLGGGGPADTQYF
TGTGCCAGCAGCCGTTTAGGTGGCGGGGGGCCGGCAGATACGCAGTATTTT
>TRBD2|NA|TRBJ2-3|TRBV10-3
CAITSSGGAGDTQYF
TGTGCCATCACAAGTAGCGGGGGGGCAGGAGATACGCAGTATTTT
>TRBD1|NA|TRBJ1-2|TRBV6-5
CASSYLQGDYGYTF
TGTGCCAGCAGTTACCTGCAGGGGGACTATGGCTACACCTTC
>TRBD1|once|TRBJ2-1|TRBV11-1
CASSRTGQTYNEQFF
TGTGCCAGCAGCCGGACGGGACAGACCTACAATGAGCAGTTCTTC
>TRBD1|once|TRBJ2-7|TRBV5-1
CASSPDGQGTYEQYF
TGCGCCAGCAGCCCGGACGGACAGGGTACCTACGAGCAGTACTTC
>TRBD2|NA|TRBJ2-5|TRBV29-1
CSVSVRGGLGETQYF
TGCAGCGTCTCTGTCCGCGGGGGGTTGGGAGAGACCCAGTACTTC
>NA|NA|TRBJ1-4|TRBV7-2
CASSFGGNEKLFF
TGTGCCAGCAGCTTTGGCGGGAATGAAAAACTGTTTTTT
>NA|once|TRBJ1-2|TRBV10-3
CAISESIGGYGYTF
TGTGCCATCAGTGAGTCGATAGGGGGTTATGGCTACACCTTC
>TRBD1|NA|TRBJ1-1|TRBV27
CASSLSDRGDTEAFF
TGTGCCAGCAGCCTCTCGGACAGGGGGGACACTGAAGCTTTCTTT
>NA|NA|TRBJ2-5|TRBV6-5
CASSYSSKGQETQYF
TGTGCCAGCAGTTACTCGTCTAAGGGGCAAGAGACCCAGTACTTC
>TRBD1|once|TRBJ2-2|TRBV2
CASSSDRANTGELFF
TGTGCCAGCAGTTCGGACAGGGCAAACACCGGGGAGCTGTTTTTT
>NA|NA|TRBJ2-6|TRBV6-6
CASSSRSSSGANVLTF
TGTGCCAGCAGTTCTCGCTCCTCCTCTGGGGCCAACGTCCTGACTTTC
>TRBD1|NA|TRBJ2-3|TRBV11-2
CASSLWQRRGTGSTDTQYF
TGTGCCAGCAGCTTATGGCAAAGACGCGGGACAGGGAGCACAGATACGCAGTATTTT
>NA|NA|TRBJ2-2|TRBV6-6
CASSYHPGTGELFF
TGTGCCAGCAGTTACCACCCCGGAACCGGGGAGCTGTTTTTT
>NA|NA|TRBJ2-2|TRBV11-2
CASSSPRGRGELFF
TGTGCCAGCAGCTCCCCGAGGGGCCGAGGGGAGCTGTTTTTT
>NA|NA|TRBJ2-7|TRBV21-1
CASSIGDRASSYEQYF
TGTGCCAGCAGCATCGGGGACAGGGCTTCCTCCTACGAGCAGTACTTC
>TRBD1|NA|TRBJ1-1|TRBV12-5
CASGLGQVPNTEAFF
TGTGCTAGTGGACTGGGACAGGTACCGAACACTGAAGCTTTCTTT
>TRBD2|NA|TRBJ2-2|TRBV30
CAWSVLAGKAGELFF
TGTGCCTGGAGTGTACTAGCGGGAAAGGCCGGGGAGCTGTTTTTT
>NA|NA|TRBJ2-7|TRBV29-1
CSVVEGLYEQYF
TGCAGCGTTGTAGAAGGCCTCTACGAGCAGTACTTC
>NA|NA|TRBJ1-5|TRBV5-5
CASSSQGLQPQHF
TGTGCCAGCAGCTCACAGGGCTTGCAGCCCCAGCATTTT
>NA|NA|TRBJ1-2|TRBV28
CASSLPRGSANYGYTF
TGTGCCAGCAGTCTACCCCGGGGCTCAGCTAACTATGGCTACACCTTC
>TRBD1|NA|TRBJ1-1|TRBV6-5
CASSSRTGRTEAFF
TGTGCCAGCAGTTCCCGGACAGGAAGAACTGAAGCTTTCTTT